The table lists the clone carrying this T cell receptor beta chain with a count of one. The method was immunoSEQ multiplex PCR; TCRdb's version includes in-frame clones alone and lacks a portion of them. In the table there are 120,000 to 150,000 clones, roughly 87% of which are singletons. This record belongs to a study of T cell responses to AZD1222 COVID-19 vaccine. Germline CDR1 and CDR2: SGHTA and FQGNSA. V shed 1 base and J 5 bases; nucleotides not matched to a gene: 3. This CDR3 is 14 amino acids long. The TCR sequence derives from an adult who received the MenACWY meningococcal vaccine as a control. J is TRBJ1-2 and V is TRBV7-2; 8 positions match TRBD1. This sample comprised peripheral blood, obtained 28 days after the second dose of the MenACWY control vaccine. The CDR3 loop is CASSLGGQGYGYTF. The DNA of the CDR3 is TGTGCCAGCAGCTTAGGTGGACAGGGATATGGCTACACCTTC.